This TCR beta chain originates from a study of breast tumors, draining lymph nodes, adjacent tissues. General study points: Compared with lymph nodes, tumors were less diverse; compared with nontumor tissue, more. Luminal-like breast cancer showed significantly higher tumor–nontumor repertoire similarity than basal-like. Data fit most tumor T cells coming from lymph node, expanding in tumor. Tumor T cell lymph node origin was a supported hypothesis, not proven.

Germline CDR1 reads PRHDT; CDR2 reads FYEKMQ (reference sequence). Trimming pared 9 bases from V and 14 bases from J, leaving 8 bases between. This CDR3 is 8 amino acids long. As regards this clonotype: Antigen specificity is unknown.

Using its own MiXCR run on the multiplex PCR reads, TCRdb lists one record per CDR3 protein. Here the sample spans some 150,000 distinct CDR3 sequences, 30% to 40% being singletons. Samples came from axillary lymph nodes draining the breast cancer. This rearrangement joins TRBV13 to TRBJ1-5; D is unclear. This sequence was found in a female donor with breast cancer. Some clones in this sample may be carry-over from other donors' samples. The sequenced sample was axillary lymph node tissue. This CDR3 is CASGYEHF. CDR3 bases: TGTGCCAGTGGTTACGAGCATTTT.